What follows are 21 T cell receptor beta chains derived from one specimen sequenced in a study of tumor-infiltrating lymphocytes in primary liver carcinoma. Researchers generated TCR beta cDNA from approximately 520 ng of total RNA, relying on a constant-region primer. Library construction for TCR beta comprised three nested multiplex PCR rounds performed with slightly modified ARM-PCR. Running about 11 cycles apiece, the first two PCR rounds relied on TRBV1-TRBV30 forward primers together with a C-beta reverse primer. TCRdb analysed the multiplex PCR reads with MiXCR anew, one entry per CDR3 protein. Of over 95,000 distinct CDR3 sequences in the sample, more than 60% were seen once. Co-extraction of RNA and DNA was performed on about 19-31 mg of unsorted bulk tissue. The source material was liver tumor tissue from sampling region 5. Subset in this sample: tumor region T5, tumor centre. The receptors shown here come from an older woman with primary liver carcinoma and hepatitis B virus infection.

As for this clonotype: The CDR3 end shows no conserved phenylalanine or tryptophan, and so a read error is likely. J is TRBJ1-1 and V is TRBV5-6; D is undetermined. This CDR3 is built from 14 residues. CDR1 is SGHDT, CDR2 YYEEEE, per germline. With 4 bases removed from V and 4 bases from J, the gap between germline ends came to 14 bases. The CDR3 nucleotides are TGTGCCAGCAGCCTGTGGAGCGAAGCCACTGAAGCTTTCATT. This gives the protein CASSLWSEATEAFI.

To note about this clonotype: A much larger clone differs from this one at a single base, so this may be a read error. The V and J genes are TRBV6-6 and TRBJ1-3; D uncertain. Germline values: CDR1 MNHNY, CDR2 SVGAGI (reference sequence). The CDR3 is 15 amino acids. The CDR3 loop is CASSSEGVGGNTVYF. In nucleotides, the CDR3 is TGTGCCAGCAGTTCCGAGGGTGTGGGTGGAAACACCGTATATTTT.

The chain carries TRBV4-1 and TRBJ2-7, with TRBD2 matching 7 bases. From germline, CDR1 is MGHRA and CDR2 YSYEKL. CDR3 size: 19 residues. Germline trimming cut 0 bases from V and 2 bases from J; bases unmatched to any gene: 16. CDR3 sequence (DNA): TGCGCCAGCAGCCAAGATTCCCCCCTGACTAGCCGAATAACCTACGAGCAGTACTTC. Its protein product is CASSQDSPLTSRITYEQYF.

The chain employs TRBV5-1 and TRBJ1-2; 11 nucleotides line up with TRBD1. CDR1 is SGHRS and CDR2 is YFSETQ in the germline V gene. The CDR3 covers 15 residues. Unmatched junction bases numbered 6, after V lost 4 bases and J lost 4 bases. The CDR3 nucleotides are TGCGCCAGCAGCGGGGGACAGGGGGTACCCTATGGCTACACCTTC. It translates to CASSGGQGVPYGYTF.

On this clonotype itself: The junction and the germline gene differ at one end; a read error may be behind it. This rearrangement joins TRBV11-2 to TRBJ2-3, with TRBD2 matching over 13 bases. This CDR3 comprises 15 residues. Germline CDR1 SGHAT, CDR2 FQNNGV. CDR3 sequence: CARSSGLAGPVTQYF. The CDR3 DNA is TGTGCCAGAAGCTCGGGACTAGCGGGACCAGTTACGCAATATTTT.

Of note for this clonotype: One junction end does not reproduce the germline sequence, and a read error may be involved. This chain connects TRBV11-2 to TRBJ1-5; the D is unclear. Per germline, CDR1 SGHAT and CDR2 FQNNGV. The CDR3 sequence is 15 residues long. The CDR3 DNA is TGTGCCAGCAGCTTTGTGGGCTGCAACAATCGGCCCCAGCATTTT. It specifies CASSFVGCNNRPQHF. Drawing the rest from reference TRBV11-2 and TRBJ1-5, the complete variable domain is EAGVAQSPRYKIIEKRQSVAFWCNPISGHATLYWYQQILGQGPKLLIQFQNNGVVDDSQLPKDRFSAERLKGVDSTLKIQPAKLEDSAVYLCASSFVGCNNRPQHFGDGTRLSIL.

A remark on this clonotype: A much larger clone is a single base away; this may be a read error. V and J are TRBV12-3 or TRBV12-4 and TRBJ1-3; D remains ambiguous. The CDR3 covers 16 residues. V was clipped by 5 bases and J by 5 bases, with 19 bases between them. CDR3 residues: CASSLRVHETRNTIYF. The CDR3 DNA follows: TGTGCCAGCAGTCTTAGGGTCCACGAAACTCGAAACACCATATATTTT.

This clonotype appeared a single time. A much larger clone lies one base from this, so it may be a read error. J is TRBJ2-2 and V is TRBV5-8, with TRBD1 as a possible D gene (6 bases). Germline V gives CDR1 SGHTS, CDR2 YDEGEE. CDR3 size: 15 residues. The CDR3 spells CTSSLRGHNTGELFF. The CDR3 nucleotides read TGTACCAGCAGCTTGAGGGGACACAACACCGGGGAGCTGTTTTTT. Using reference TRBV5-8 and TRBJ2-2 for the parts outside the CDR3, the full variable domain is EAGVTQSPTHLIKTRGQQATLRCSPISGHTSVYWYQQALGLGLQFLLWYDEGEERNRGNFPPRFSGRQFPNYSSELNVNALELEDSALYLCTSSLRGHNTGELFFGEGSRLTVL.

This clonotype was seen a few times. The chain joins TRBV28 to TRBJ1-1, with TRBD1 identical over 8 bases. Looked up from germline, CDR1 is MDHEN and CDR2 is SYDVKM. The CDR3 consists of 12 residues. Trimming took 10 bases from V and 3 from J; bases not matched to a gene: 4. This CDR3 is CATRTGHTEAFF. The CDR3 nucleotides read TGTGCCACCCGGACAGGGCACACTGAAGCTTTCTTT.

About this clonotype itself: One end of the junction does not line up with germline, which may come from a read error. This chain links TRBV4-2 with TRBJ2-5; 12 bases match TRBD2. This CDR3 region has 16 residues. Germline V CDR1 and CDR2: LGHNA, YNFKEQ. CDR3 sequence: CASQGLAGEEQGTQCF. The CDR3 nucleotides read TGTGCTAGTCAGGGACTAGCGGGTGAAGAGCAAGGGACCCAGTGCTTC.

Note on this clonotype: The CDR3 does not close with the conserved phenylalanine or tryptophan, likely indicating a read error. The J gene is TRBJ1-2, the V gene TRBV11-2; D is perhaps TRBD1 (5 bases). The CDR3 is made up of 15 amino acids. Germline CDR1 reads SGHAT; CDR2 reads FQNNGV. Trimming took off 2 bases at V and 6 bases at J, with 16 bases between the two ends. DNA for the CDR3: TGTGCCAGCAGCTTAACCGAGGTGGGGCCTCATGGCTACACCTTA. Residues: CASSLTEVGPHGYTL.

The chain recombines TRBV6-5 with TRBJ2-5, with TRBD2 matching over 9 bases. The CDR3 is 11 residues long. Looked up from germline, CDR1 is MNHEY and CDR2 is SVGAGI. J was trimmed by 14 bases and V by 6 bases; bases with no gene match: 7. The CDR3 sequence is CASRHAGGGYF. As DNA, the CDR3 is TGTGCCAGCAGGCATGCGGGAGGGGGCTACTTC.

Comments on this clonotype: Since the CDR3 does not end with the conserved phenylalanine or tryptophan, this likely comes from a read error. CDR3 DNA sequence: TGTGCCAGCAGTTCACTTTCGGGACCATCACGCAGGGAGCAGTTCATC. Protein sequence: CASSSLSGPSRREQFI. The chain is built from TRBV28 and TRBJ2-1; either TRBD1 or TRBD2 may fit D (5 bases each). CDR1 and CDR2 from the germline V gene are MDHEN and SYDVKM. The CDR3 runs to 16 residues. V lost 4 bases and J lost 10, with 23 bases in between.

As for this clonotype: A junction boundary mismatches the germline segment, possibly from a read error. The CDR3 here is CTSSLGDVDEQFF. Here the CDR3 DNA reads TGTACCAGCAGTTTAGGGGACGTAGATGAGCAGTTCTTC. This sequence joins TRBV11-3 and TRBJ2-1; D possibly uses TRBD1 or TRBD2 (5 bases each). This CDR3 spans 13 amino acids. Germline V gene data show CDR1 as SGHNT and CDR2 as YENEEA. The full variable domain, rest sourced from reference TRBV11-3 and TRBJ2-1, is EAGVVQSPRYKIIEKKQPVAFWCNPISGHNTLYWYLQNLGQGPELLIRYENEEAVDDSQLPKDRFSAERLKGVDSTLKIQPAELGDSAVYLCTSSLGDVDEQFFGPGTRLTVL.

This clonotype was counted once. As the CDR3 is not closed by the conserved phenylalanine or tryptophan, this likely results from a read error. This sequence joins TRBV6-2 or TRBV6-3 and TRBJ2-1, with 9 bases aligning to TRBD1. This CDR3 contains 14 residues. The ends lost 4 bases at V and 8 bases at J; junction bases unmatched: 6. Per the germline V gene, CDR1 is MNHEY and CDR2 is SVGEGT. CDR3 bases: TGTGCCAGCAGTTCGGGACAGGGACCTGATGAGCAGTTCTCC. The encoded protein is CASSSGQGPDEQFS.

To note about this clonotype: The junction departs from the called germline gene at one end, perhaps through a read error. The chain has TRBV29-1 and TRBJ2-5; D gene unclear. Germline-derived CDR1 and CDR2 are SQVTM and ANQGSEA. The CDR3 sequence is 14 residues long. CDR3: CSVGEWYHQEAQYF. CDR3 DNA sequence: TGCAGCGTTGGAGAGTGGTACCACCAAGAGGCCCAGTACTTC.

A remark on this clonotype: A read error may produce the germline difference seen at one junction end. The chain employs TRBV6-2 or TRBV6-3 and TRBJ2-7, with D perhaps matching TRBD1 or TRBD2 (7 bases each). This CDR3 has 16 residues. Germline-derived CDR1 and CDR2 are MNHEY and SVGEGT. CDR3 DNA: TGTGGCAGCAGTCCTGAGGGGGCGGGAGCGAACTACGATCAGTACTTC. Protein: CGSSPEGAGANYDQYF.

Concerning this clonotype: One end of the junction fails to match germline, which may point to a read error. The chain is built from TRBV11-3 and TRBJ2-7; D possibly corresponds to TRBD2 (5 bases). This CDR3 contains 15 residues. The germline CDR1 and CDR2 sequences are SGHNT and YENEEA. Here the CDR3 reads CACSPRAPAGGPVIF. CDR3 sequence (DNA): TGTGCCTGCAGCCCCCGTGCCCCGGCGGGTGGGCCTGTTATCTTC.

Details on this clonotype: At one boundary the junction diverges from the germline segment, which might be a read error. The chain uses TRBV6-5 and TRBJ2-6; no clear D gene. CDR3 length equals 15 residues. Germline CDR1 and CDR2: MNHEY and SVGAGI. The CDR3, as DNA: TGTGCCGGCAGTCGAACAACCTCTGGGGCCAACGTCCTGACTTTC. Protein: CAGSRTTSGANVLTF.

A remark on this clonotype: Compared with germline, one end of the junction differs, possibly owing to a read error. The rearrangement uses TRBV11-2 and TRBJ2-1, with D maybe TRBD1 (6 bases). Germline V gene lookup returns CDR1 SGHAT and CDR2 FQNNGV. The CDR3 sequence is 17 residues long. The CDR3 nucleotides read TGTTCCAGCAGCTTACTACCGGGACAAAGATTCTACAATGAGCAGTTCTTC. This translates into CSSSLLPGQRFYNEQFF.

In this sample, this clonotype turned up once. At one boundary the junction diverges from the germline segment, which might be a read error. J is TRBJ2-3 and V is TRBV11-1, with 7 bases fitting TRBD2. The germline CDR1 and CDR2 sequences are SGHAT and FQDESV (reference sequence). This CDR3 comprises 14 residues. The CDR3 here is CASSLRQRAGEPQF. The CDR3 bases are TGTGCAAGCAGCTTAAGGCAACGTGCGGGAGAGCCTCAATTT. The full variable domain, its missing parts supplied by reference TRBV11-1 and TRBJ2-3, is EAEVAQSPRYKITEKSQAVAFWCDPISGHATLYWYRQILGQGPELLVQFQDESVVDDSQLPKDRFSAERLKGVDSTLKIQPAELGDSAMYLCASSLRQRAGEPQFGPGTRLTVL.